This TCR beta chain was captured by sequencing in a study of T-cell memory formation after mild COVID-19. Study as a whole: The TCR clusters were mostly specific to one donor. General study points: Balance between CD4 and CD8 was seen in clones contracting day 15 to 85, and a CD4+ lean was seen in later expanders.

As regards this clonotype: What it binds is not known.

UMIs and sample barcodes were carried by the TCR alpha and TCR beta cDNA libraries that 5'RACE produced using constant-segment primers. TCRdb reprocessed the 5' RACE reads with MiXCR, giving one entry per CDR3 protein. There are 300,000 to 350,000 distinct CDR3 sequences in the sample; roughly an eighth occur only once, and roughly a fifth lies in the top ten. The CDR3 runs to 15 residues. The germline V and J ends were trimmed by 0 bases and 2 bases, with 11 bases remaining between them. From germline, CDR1 is SGHRS and CDR2 YFSETQ. The sequence derives from a man aged 18 to 29 who had mild COVID-19 (a few samples of this study predate the infection). Cell type and time point are not known. The specimen was PBMCs or a T cell subset sorted from them (not recorded which). The chain employs TRBV5-1 and TRBJ2-5; the D is unclear. Here the CDR3 reads CASSLASGRQETQYF. CDR3 coding DNA: TGCGCCAGCAGCTTGGCCTCCGGACGGCAAGAGACCCAGTACTTC. Full variable domain (rest looked up from reference TRBV5-1 and TRBJ2-5): KAGVTQTPRYLIKTRGQQVTLSCSPISGHRSVSWYQQTPGQGLQFLFEYFSETQRNKGNFPGRFSGRQFSNSRSEMNVSTLELGDSALYLCASSLASGRQETQYFGPGTRLLVL.